This T cell receptor (beta chain) was found in a study of shared clonotypes between healthy human individuals. Study-wide results and limits: When compared with the clonotypes that were shared by all four sorted-subset donors, the non-shared clonotypes turned out to have lower generation probabilities.

The V gene end was trimmed by 6 bases and the J gene end by 8 bases; junction bases not matched to a gene: 12. The CDR3 spans 15 residues. Germline loops: CDR1 SNHLY, CDR2 FYNNEI. The sorted-subset replicate PCRs were given around 200 ng DNA, which is tens of thousands of T cell genomes. Original data processing: Filtering differed, since immunoSEQ gave only junction sequences and no quality scores. Data came from immunoSEQ multiplex PCR; TCRdb stores just in-frame clones and leaves some out. V, J and clone size derive from that table, while D and trimming were established from the DNA sequence. The sample consists of approximately 530,000 clones, about 96% of them appearing once. Turning to this clone: Its specificity is not known.

Specimen: naive CD4+ T cells sorted from blood. Subset meaning: CD45RA+ positively selected. The TCR was taken from a woman aged 30 to 39 in good health. This chain joins TRBV2 and TRBJ2-1; 8 nucleotides match TRBD2. The CDR3 loop is CASRGPGRARDEQFF. The CDR3 DNA follows: TGTGCCAGCAGGGGACCCGGGAGGGCCAGGGATGAGCAGTTCTTC.